These T cell receptor beta chains were read from a single sample in a study of T cell changes during pregnancy in multiple sclerosis. The table came from immunoSEQ multiplex PCR; TCRdb's copy has only in-frame clones and leaves some out. The sample consists of more than 80,000 clones, roughly 92% of them appearing once. The sample consisted of peripheral blood, taken after pregnancy. All receptors come from a female donor with multiple sclerosis, enrolled in a pregnancy study. CDR3s include the opening cysteine and the closing phenylalanine or tryptophan. Fields, in order: clone size, J gene, V gene, D gene, CDR3 protein, CDR3 DNA. A D gene is named only where the DNA matches it firmly. Size values are once, few and many counts, or a class for expanded clones, and some rows have none.

few,TRBJ1-6,TRBV6-1,TRBD1,CASSGQGYSPLHF,TGTGCCAGCAGTGGACAGGGGTATTCACCCCTCCACTTT
.,TRBJ1-2,TRBV7-9,.,CASSSLKTGLYGYTF,TGTGCCAGCAGTTCTCTCAAAACAGGCCTCTATGGCTACACCTTC
.,TRBJ2-1,TRBV11-2,TRBD2,CASSLMPGLAGGIEQFF,TGTGCCAGCAGCTTAATGCCGGGTCTAGCGGGAGGTATTGAGCAGTTCTTC
.,TRBJ1-1,TRBV18,TRBD1,CASSLDRGRTEAFF,TGTGCCAGCTCACTCGACAGGGGTCGCACTGAAGCTTTCTTT
once,TRBJ1-6,TRBV30,TRBD1,CAWSPGTGVSPLHF,TGTGCCTGGAGCCCCGGGACAGGGGTGTCACCCCTCCACTTT
.,TRBJ1-6,TRBV6-1,.,CASSERLQGSPLHF,TGTGCCAGCAGTGAACGGTTGCAGGGTTCACCCCTCCACTTT
.,TRBJ2-3,TRBV29-1,.,CSVVTAGATYTQYF,TGCAGCGTTGTGACGGCGGGGGCTACCTATACGCAGTATTTT
.,TRBJ2-7,TRBV7-9,TRBD1,CASSLVGTGSYEQYF,TGTGCCAGCAGCTTAGTGGGGACAGGGTCCTACGAGCAGTACTTC
.,TRBJ2-3,TRBV4-2,TRBD2,CASSQAVAGGRTDTQYF,TGTGCCAGCAGCCAAGCCGTAGCGGGGGGCCGGACAGATACGCAGTATTTT
.,TRBJ2-7,TRBV5-4,.,CASSLDHYEQYF,TGTGCCAGCAGCTTGGATCACTACGAGCAGTACTTC
.,TRBJ1-1,TRBV4-1,TRBD1,CASSQDPIGQGTGTEAFF,TGCGCCAGCAGCCAAGACCCCATAGGACAGGGCACGGGCACTGAAGCTTTCTTT
.,TRBJ1-2,TRBV5-5,.,CASSSLSRSGNGYTF,TGTGCCAGCAGCTCCCTCTCCCGGTCCGGGAATGGCTACACCTTC
.,TRBJ2-5,TRBV12-5,TRBD2,CASGGRAGKKETQYF,TGTGCTAGTGGAGGACGAGCGGGGAAGAAGGAGACCCAGTACTTC
few,TRBJ1-1,TRBV29-1,.,CSVEVLGHSTEAFF,TGCAGCGTTGAAGTATTGGGGCACAGCACTGAAGCTTTCTTT
.,TRBJ1-1,TRBV9,TRBD1,CASSTWTGGTEAFF,TGTGCCAGCAGCACCTGGACAGGGGGCACTGAAGCTTTCTTT
.,TRBJ2-7,TRBV9,TRBD2,CASSVGPGGIEQYF,TGTGCCAGCAGCGTAGGACCGGGGGGGATCGAGCAGTACTTC
.,TRBJ2-1,TRBV19,TRBD2,CASRTSIEINEQFF,TGTGCCAGTAGGACTAGCATCGAGATCAATGAGCAGTTCTTC
.,TRBJ1-2,TRBV19,TRBD1,CASSIYGRDRGYGYTF,TGTGCCAGTAGTATATATGGAAGGGACAGGGGCTATGGCTACACCTTC
.,TRBJ2-3,TRBV11-3,TRBD2,CASSSSGGGDTQYF,TGTGCCAGCAGCTCTAGCGGGGGGGGAGATACGCAGTATTTT
.,TRBJ1-1,TRBV6-5,.,CAVRGRVETEAFF,TGTGCTGTCCGAGGGCGGGTAGAGACTGAAGCTTTCTTT
.,TRBJ1-5,TRBV28,.,CASSFLSRANNQPQHF,TGTGCCAGCAGTTTTCTTAGCAGGGCTAACAATCAGCCCCAGCATTTT
.,TRBJ2-1,TRBV9,TRBD2,CASSSTGGTSGNEQFF,TGTGCCAGCAGCTCAACCGGGGGGACTAGCGGCAATGAGCAGTTCTTC
.,TRBJ2-1,TRBV19,TRBD2,CASSGAAGVAYNEQFF,TGTGCCAGTAGTGGGGCAGCGGGAGTAGCGTACAATGAGCAGTTCTTC
.,TRBJ2-2,TRBV5-1,.,CASSLGQNTGELFF,TGCGCCAGCAGCTTAGGACAGAACACCGGGGAGCTGTTTTTT
.,TRBJ1-1,TRBV5-4,TRBD1,CASSLGTGAPTEAFF,TGTGCCAGCAGCCTTGGGACAGGGGCGCCGACTGAAGCTTTCTTT
.,TRBJ2-3,TRBV7-6,TRBD2,CASSFLAGGSDTQYF,TGTGCCAGCAGCTTCCTAGCGGGGGGGTCAGATACGCAGTATTTT
.,TRBJ2-1,TRBV5-1,TRBD1,CASSSGQDNEQFF,TGCGCCAGCAGCTCCGGACAGGACAATGAGCAGTTCTTC
once,TRBJ2-7,TRBV14,TRBD1,CASSLNLATGTGASEQYF,TGTGCCAGCAGCCTCAATTTGGCCACCGGGACAGGGGCTTCCGAGCAGTACTTC
few,TRBJ1-1,TRBV6-5,.,CATKTATNTEAFF,TGTGCCACCAAGACAGCTACGAACACTGAAGCTTTCTTT
.,TRBJ1-4,TRBV7-9,.,CASSLDWRGLNEKLFF,TGTGCCAGCAGCTTAGACTGGAGGGGACTAAATGAAAAACTGTTTTTT
.,TRBJ1-1,TRBV23-1,.,CASSQFIYLGGRVLAGAFF,TGCGCCAGCAGTCAATTCATCTATCTTGGGGGCAGGGTTCTCGCCGGGGCTTTCTTT
.,TRBJ2-3,TRBV10-3,TRBD2,CAISETSGRAPDTQYF,TGTGCCATCAGTGAGACTAGCGGGAGGGCACCAGATACGCAGTATTTT
.,TRBJ1-3,TRBV5-6,.,CASSLVGSSGNTIYF,TGTGCCAGCAGCTTGGTGGGGAGCTCTGGAAACACCATATATTTT
.,TRBJ1-2,TRBV7-2,TRBD1,CASSSATGGGGYTF,TGTGCCAGCAGCTCAGCGACAGGGGGCGGTGGCTACACCTTC
.,TRBJ2-2,TRBV5-4,TRBD2,CASSFGLAVTGELFF,TGTGCCAGCAGCTTTGGACTAGCGGTCACCGGGGAGCTGTTTTTT
.,TRBJ1-2,TRBV27,.,CASSTQGNYGYTF,TGTGCCAGCAGTACCCAGGGAAACTATGGCTACACCTTC
.,TRBJ2-5,TRBV6-1,TRBD2,CASSAQRGAETQYF,TGTGCCAGCAGCGCTCAGCGGGGCGCAGAGACCCAGTACTTC
.,TRBJ1-5,TRBV27,.,CASSLDRSHSNQPQHF,TGTGCCAGCAGTTTAGATAGGAGTCATAGCAATCAGCCCCAGCATTTT
.,TRBJ1-1,TRBV14,.,CASSQSLNTEAFF,TGTGCCAGCAGCCAATCTCTGAACACTGAAGCTTTCTTT
.,TRBJ1-2,TRBV27,TRBD1,CASKGAGKGRYGYTF,TGTGCCAGCAAGGGGGCCGGGAAAGGACGCTATGGCTACACCTTC
few,TRBJ1-1,TRBV5-1,.,CASSRDGRGTEAFF,TGCGCCAGCAGCCGGGACGGGAGAGGCACTGAAGCTTTCTTT
.,TRBJ1-1,TRBV28,.,CASYQGFITEAFF,TGTGCCAGTTACCAGGGGTTTATCACTGAAGCTTTCTTT
.,TRBJ2-1,TRBV11-2,TRBD2,CASVTRGVGNEQFF,TGTGCCAGTGTTACTCGGGGGGTAGGGAATGAGCAGTTCTTC
.,TRBJ1-5,TRBV19,.,CASSWGIDQPQHF,TGTGCCAGTAGTTGGGGCATCGATCAGCCCCAGCATTTT
.,TRBJ2-7,TRBV11-1,TRBD1,CASSMNVGQVPYEQYF,TGTGCCAGCAGCATGAATGTGGGACAGGTCCCCTACGAGCAGTACTTC
.,TRBJ2-7,TRBV7-8,.,CASSLRVARITHEQYF,TGTGCCAGCAGCTTAAGAGTAGCTAGAATAACGCACGAGCAGTACTTC
.,TRBJ2-1,TRBV6-1,TRBD2,CASSEFRLAAYNEQFF,TGTGCCAGCAGTGAATTCCGGCTAGCGGCCTACAATGAGCAGTTCTTC
.,TRBJ1-3,TRBV6-5,TRBD1,CATGTGLHSGNTIYF,TGTGCCACCGGGACAGGGCTACACTCTGGAAACACCATATATTTT
.,TRBJ2-3,TRBV2,.,CASSPPPLGDLVYF,TGTGCCAGCAGTCCCCCACCGCTGGGGGACTTGGTGTATTTT
.,TRBJ1-1,TRBV2,TRBD1,CASSEARGPNTEAFF,TGTGCCAGCAGTGAAGCTAGGGGGCCGAACACTGAAGCTTTCTTT